This TCR beta chain appears in the sequencing data of a study of control samples from healthy donors and cancer patients. Generated by immunoSEQ multiplex PCR, the TCRdb table keeps only in-frame clones and is missing some. The table shows some 150,000 clones, with over 90% occurring only once. The V gene's germline CDR1 is LGHDT and CDR2 YNNKEL (reference sequence). The V end lost 4 bases, the J end lost 0 bases, and 13 bases lay between the germline ends. The CDR3 has 16 amino acids. The receptor was derived from a man in his fifties or sixties in good health. The source material was blood. This chain uses TRBV3-1 (or the pseudogene TRBV3-2) with TRBJ1-3; possible D gene TRBD1, 5 bases. This chain's CDR3 is CASSPLRGISGNTIYF. In nucleotides, the CDR3 is TGTGCCAGCAGCCCCCTACGGGGCATCTCTGGAAACACCATATATTTT.